This TCR beta chain comes out of a study of radiotherapy plus CTLA-4 blockade in lung cancer (dated by TCRdb to the late 2010s). With regard to the full study: Objective responses were observed in roughly a sixth of enrolled patients, and disease control was achieved in around 30%.

Results the study describes overall, beyond this receptor: Early dynamic changes in blood T cell clones, together with increased serum interferon-beta after radiation, were reported as the strongest predictors of response. After treatment with radiotherapy and ipilimumab, TCR clones that originated in tumors expanded in peripheral blood.

The method behind the library was the immunoSEQ multiplex PCR assay. TCRdb provides this immuneACCESS table in a form limited to in-frame rearrangements. Some clones are lacking; in checked studies, under half of them reflect an unresolved V gene, and why the rest are absent is not known. The sample data list nearly 95,000 clones, and approximately 80% of these were observed just once. The ten most abundant clones make up 20% to 30% of the sample. The study evaluated CTLA-4 blockade (ipilimumab) given together with focal radiation therapy in patients who had chemo-refractory metastatic non-small-cell lung cancer. Concerning this clone: Its antigen target is currently unknown. One base away there is no much larger clone; base qualities are not given.

Looking up the germline V gene (reference sequence) yields CDR1 LNHNV and CDR2 YYDKDF. V is pruned by 3 bases and J by 6 bases, leaving 15 bases of the junction without a gene match. Taken from cysteine to phenylalanine, the CDR3 has 17 residues. Just CDR3 DNA is preserved here, 51 bases in frame from base 1. The sequencing here drew on peripheral blood, taken from a patient treated with radiotherapy plus ipilimumab. The chain is encoded by TRBV15 joined to TRBJ2-7; 9 central bases correspond to TRBD2. The origin of this receptor is a human donor with non-small cell lung cancer that progressed on radiotherapy plus ipilimumab. The DNA reads as follows: TGTGCCACCAGCAGGGAACTCGTCGGGACTAGCTTCGGCGAGCAGTACTTC. This translates into CATSRELVGTSFGEQYF. The full variable domain, completed from the reference TRBV15 and TRBJ2-7 proteins outside the CDR3, reads DAMVIQNPRYQVTQFGKPVTLSCSQTLNHNVMYWYQQKSSQAPKLLFHYYDKDFNNEADTPDNFQSRRPNTSFCFLDIRSPGLGDTAMYLCATSRELVGTSFGEQYFGPGTRLTVT.